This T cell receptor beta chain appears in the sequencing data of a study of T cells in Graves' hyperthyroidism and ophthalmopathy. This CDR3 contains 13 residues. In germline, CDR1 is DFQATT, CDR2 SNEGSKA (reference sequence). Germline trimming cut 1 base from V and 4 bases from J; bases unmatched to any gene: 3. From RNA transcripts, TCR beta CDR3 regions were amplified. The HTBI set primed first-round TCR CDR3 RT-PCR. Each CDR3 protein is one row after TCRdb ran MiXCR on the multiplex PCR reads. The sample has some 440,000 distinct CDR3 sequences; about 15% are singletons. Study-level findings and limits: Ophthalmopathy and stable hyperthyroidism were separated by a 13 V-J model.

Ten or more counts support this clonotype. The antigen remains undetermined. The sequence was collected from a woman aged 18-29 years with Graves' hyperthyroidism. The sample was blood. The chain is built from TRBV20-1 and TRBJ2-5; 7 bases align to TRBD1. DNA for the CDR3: TGCAGTGCTAGAGTACAGGGGCTAGAGACCCAGTACTTC. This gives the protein CSARVQGLETQYF.